Listed below are T cell receptor beta chains from one sample, sequenced in a study of technical replicates of blood from a handful of donors. Data came from immunoSEQ multiplex PCR; TCRdb stores just in-frame clones and leaves some out. The sample has around 64,000 clones, over 85% seen once. Sequencing used PBMCs. The source is a human donor in good health. Some clones in this sample may be carry-over from other donors' samples. CDR3s include the opening cysteine and the closing phenylalanine or tryptophan. A D gene is named only where the DNA matches it firmly. Expanded clones get a size class; other rows say once, few or many, or leave the size out.

D	V	J	size	CDR3	DNA
-	TRBV2	TRBJ1-1	-	CASSGNRDTEAFF	TGTGCCAGCAGTGGGAACAGGGACACTGAAGCTTTCTTT
-	TRBV4-2	TRBJ2-3	-	CASSHAILRRAAVADTQYF	TGTGCCAGCAGCCACGCTATTTTGCGGAGGGCCGCCGTGGCAGATACGCAGTATTTT
-	TRBV4-3	TRBJ1-1	-	CASSQDPGPNTEAFF	TGCGCCAGCAGCCAAGATCCTGGCCCCAACACTGAAGCTTTCTTT
TRBD1	TRBV25-1	TRBJ1-5	-	CASSDPRGKCNQPQHF	TGTGCCAGCAGTGATCCCAGGGGGAAGTGCAATCAGCCCCAGCATTTT
TRBD1	TRBV7-9	TRBJ1-2	-	CATPLSTGGYGYTF	TGTGCCACCCCCCTGTCCACAGGGGGCTATGGCTACACCTTC
TRBD1	TRBV2	TRBJ2-7	-	CASEGDRFSYEQYF	TGTGCCAGCGAGGGGGACAGGTTTTCCTACGAGCAGTACTTC
-	TRBV7-2	TRBJ2-5	-	CASSPPARVETQYF	TGTGCCAGCAGCCCTCCAGCGAGAGTAGAGACCCAGTACTTC
-	TRBV4-1	TRBJ1-5	-	CASSQEGRGSNQPQHF	TGCGCCAGCAGCCAAGAAGGCAGGGGAAGCAATCAGCCCCAGCATTTT
-	TRBV7-3	TRBJ2-7	-	CASSLMRAPGYEQYF	TGTGCCAGCAGCTTAATGCGGGCCCCCGGGTACGAGCAGTACTTC
-	TRBV11-2	TRBJ2-5	-	CASSFSRQFQETQYF	TGTGCCAGCAGCTTCTCCCGACAGTTCCAAGAGACCCAGTACTTC
-	TRBV7-2	TRBJ2-7	-	CASSSEPGQRTQYF	TGTGCCAGCAGCTCCGAGCCGGGACAAAGGACGCAGTACTTC
TRBD2	TRBV11-2	TRBJ2-1	-	CASSSGLARIF	TGTGCCAGCAGCTCGGGACTAGCGAGGATCTTC
-	TRBV20-1	TRBJ1-1	-	CSAGTSDEAFF	TGCAGTGCCGGGACATCGGATGAAGCTTTCTTT
TRBD2	TRBV11-1	TRBJ2-3	-	CASSSTGTSGTDTQYF	TGTGCCAGCAGCTCCACCGGGACTAGCGGGACGGATACGCAGTATTTT
-	TRBV5-1	TRBJ2-7	-	CASNIQTGSSYEQYF	TGCGCCAGCAACATACAAACAGGGAGCTCCTACGAGCAGTACTTC
-	TRBV6-5	TRBJ2-5	-	CASSSYETQYF	TGTGCCAGCAGTTCTTATGAGACCCAGTACTTC
-	TRBV9	TRBJ1-2	-	CAERGGACYGYTF	TGTGCGGAGAGGGGGGGCGCTTGCTATGGCTACACCTTC
TRBD2	TRBV10-3	TRBJ2-3	once	CAISRLAMTDTQYF	TGTGCCATCAGCAGACTAGCGATGACAGATACGCAGTATTTT
TRBD2	TRBV18	TRBJ2-5	-	CASSPRLAGAQETQYF	TGTGCCAGCTCACCAAGATTAGCGGGAGCCCAAGAGACCCAGTACTTC
-	TRBV7-9	TRBJ1-2	-	CASSLASRGGYGYTF	TGTGCCAGCAGCTTAGCGTCCCGGGGGGGCTATGGCTACACCTTC
TRBD2	TRBV5-4	TRBJ2-3	-	CASSPGSGRARDTQYF	TGTGCCAGCAGCCCGGGGAGCGGGAGGGCCAGGGATACGCAGTATTTT
TRBD2	TRBV2	TRBJ2-1	-	CASRGLAAYNEQFF	TGTGCCAGCAGGGGACTAGCGGCCTACAATGAGCAGTTCTTC
TRBD2	TRBV7-9	TRBJ2-7	-	CASAMGTSGIRTYEQYF	TGTGCCAGCGCCATGGGGACTAGCGGGATCCGAACCTACGAGCAGTACTTC
-	TRBV5-1	TRBJ2-7	-	CASSLTDLYEQYF	TGCGCCAGCAGCTTGACTGATCTCTACGAGCAGTACTTC